These 9 T cell receptor delta chains were all obtained from the same sample, sequenced in a study of gamma-delta chains in newborns, infants, children. TCRdb re-called the reads using CATT. The sample has thousands of delta-chain clones; roughly 12% are singletons. Sequencing input: blood. The receptors originated from a child who was a newborn, infant or young child, either healthy, febrile or measles-vaccinated (not recorded which).

This clone was recorded a few times. A much larger clone sits a single nucleotide away, making a read error possible. At the DNA level, this CDR3 is encoded by other sequences in the same sample as well. The J gene is TRDJ1, the V gene TRDV2, with TRDD3 identical over 8 bases. The CDR3 has 17 amino acids. Germline CDR1 reads GEAIGNYY; CDR2 reads EKD. The V gene end was trimmed by 0 bases and the J gene end by 9 bases; junction bases not matched to a gene: 17. CDR3 sequence reads: CACDTVSRDTGSLELIF. In nucleotides, the CDR3 is TGTGCCTGTGACACCGTTTCGAGGGATACGGGGTCCCTTGAACTCATCTTT.

This chain links TRDV2 with TRDJ1, with 7 positions matching TRDD3. The J gene was not available in TCRdb and was assigned here by matching the DNA to germline segments. V shed 4 bases, J shed 3 bases, and the junction held 10 bases outside the gene matches. Germline CDR1 is GEAIGNYY and CDR2 is EKD. The CDR3 is 15 residues long. CDR3 residues: CACETLGDMSDKLIF. The CDR3 nucleotides read TGTGCCTGTGAGACGTTAGGGGATATGTCCGATAAACTCATCTTT.

This chain links TRDV2 with TRDJ1; TRDD3 might be the D (5 bases). TCRdb carries no J gene annotation; the J gene was assigned here by matching the DNA with germline. The CDR3 is 15 residues long. The germline V gene has CDR1 GEAIGNYY and CDR2 EKD. The germline V and J ends were trimmed by 8 bases and 0 bases, with 18 bases remaining between them. The CDR3 loop reads CASQALGTDTDKLIF. In nucleotides, the CDR3 is TGTGCCTCCCAGGCTTTGGGGACGGACACCGATAAACTCATCTTT.

This clone has just one count. The chain carries TRDV2 and TRDJ1, with 11 bases matching TRDD3. TCRdb leaves out the J gene; it was filled in here by matching the DNA to germline. The trim removed 0 bases at V and 3 bases at J, leaving 14 bases unmatched. The CDR3 consists of 19 residues. CDR1 is GEAIGNYY, CDR2 EKD, per germline. The CDR3 loop is CACDTVGGYGTKKADKLIF. The CDR3 coding sequence is TGTGCCTGTGACACCGTTGGGGGATACGGGACGAAGAAGGCCGATAAACTCATCTTT.

This clone counts as medium-sized. The rearrangement uses TRDV2 and TRDJ3; TRDD3 matches 9 bases. The CDR3 consists of 23 residues. V gave up 0 bases and J gave up 2 bases; unmatched junction bases: 19. Germline values: CDR1 GEAIGNYY, CDR2 EKD. The DNA of the CDR3 is TGTGCCTGTGACACCCTCTCTACTGGGGGAGCGAGAACCGAAACCTGGGACACCCGACAGATGTTTTTC. It translates to CACDTLSTGGARTETWDTRQMFF.

Sample share makes this clone medium-sized (0.01 to 0.1%). The rearrangement uses TRDV2 and TRDJ1; TRDD3 might be the D (5 bases). The germline V and J ends were trimmed by 1 base and 5 bases, with 10 bases remaining between them. In germline, CDR1 is GEAIGNYY, CDR2 EKD. CDR3 length: 13 amino acids. The CDR3 sequence is CACDTFGEDKLIF. CDR3 coding DNA: TGTGCCTGTGACACGTTTGGGGAAGATAAACTCATCTTT.

The chain has TRDV2 and TRDJ3, with 8 bases matching TRDD3. Germline CDR1 GEAIGNYY, CDR2 EKD. V shed 2 bases, J shed 0 bases, and the junction held 5 bases outside the gene matches. This CDR3 is built from 18 residues. CDR3 loop: CACDNTGGDSWDTRQMFF. The CDR3, as DNA: TGTGCCTGTGACAATACTGGGGGGGACTCCTGGGACACCCGACAGATGTTTTTC.

This clone is categorized as medium-sized. This chain connects TRDV2 to TRDJ1; 11 positions agree with TRDD3. The CDR3 contains 19 residues. Germline lookup yields CDR1 GEAIGNYY and CDR2 EKD. Losses at the gene ends were 0 bases for V and 1 base for J; bases not matched to a gene: 12. The CDR3 is CACDTLFGLGDTPTDKLIF. CDR3 in DNA: TGTGCCTGTGACACCTTGTTTGGGCTGGGGGATACTCCCACCGATAAACTCATCTTT.

This clone qualifies as medium-sized (0.01 to 0.1%). In the same sample, other DNA sequences code for this CDR3. The chain links TRDV2 to TRDJ2; 11 bases agree with TRDD3. V lost 2 bases and J lost 0; bases outside the gene matches: 1. Germline V gene data show CDR1 as GEAIGNYY and CDR2 as EKD. The CDR3 length is 16 residues. The CDR3 DNA follows: TGTGCCTGTGACAAACTGGGGGATACTTTGACAGCACAACTCTTCTTT. This translates into CACDKLGDTLTAQLFF.